Listed here are 24 T cell receptor beta chains from one sample, sequenced in a study of neurological immune-mediated disorders. TCRdb reanalysed the 5' RACE reads using MiXCR and keeps one entry per CDR3 protein. The sample shows 60,000 to 80,000 distinct CDR3 sequences, under 5% of them seen only once. Material: PBMCs. These receptors were obtained from a woman between 45 and 65 years old with multiple sclerosis.

This clonotype was recorded at least ten times. The chain has TRBV27 and TRBJ1-1; 9 bases are shared with TRBD1. Per the germline V gene, CDR1 is MNHEY and CDR2 is SMNVEV (reference sequence). The V and J ends lost 5 bases and 0 bases, in that order; junction bases with no gene match: 10. The CDR3 totals 17 residues. The CDR3 sequence: CASSPRQGGILNTEAFF. Written as DNA, the CDR3 is TGTGCCAGCAGTCCGAGACAGGGGGGCATTTTGAACACTGAAGCTTTCTTT.

In its sample, this clonotype was seen many times. The chain has TRBV6-5 and TRBJ2-1; no clear D gene. This CDR3 comprises 12 residues. Trimming cost V 8 bases and J 9 bases, with 14 bases left between them. CDR1 is MNHEY, CDR2 SVGAGI, per germline. The CDR3 loop reads CASFERYLEQFF. The CDR3, as DNA: TGTGCCAGCTTCGAGCGATACCTTGAGCAGTTCTTC.

This clonotype occurred many times. The V gene is TRBV9, the J gene TRBJ2-3; 9 nucleotides line up with TRBD1. The CDR3 spans 15 residues. The V gene's germline CDR1 is SGDLS and CDR2 YYNGEE. V was pared by 4 bases and J by 6 bases, with 9 bases of the junction left unmatched. The CDR3 DNA is TGTGCCAGCAGCACCCGGGACAGGGAATTGGATACGCAGTATTTT. Protein product: CASSTRDRELDTQYF. The full variable domain, with the rest looked up from reference TRBV9 and TRBJ2-3, is DSGVTQTPKHLITATGQRVTLRCSPRSGDLSVYWYQQSLDQGLQFLIQYYNGEERAKGNILERFSAQQFPDLHSELNLSSLELGDSALYFCASSTRDRELDTQYFGPGTRLTVL.

This clonotype was found many times. The J gene is TRBJ1-1, the V gene TRBV4-3; no clear D. V lost 4 bases and J lost 5, with 11 bases in between. This CDR3 is built from 13 residues. The germline V gene encodes CDR1 LGHNA and CDR2 YSLEER. The CDR3 loop reads CASSPTRQTEAFF. The CDR3 DNA reads TGCGCCAGCAGCCCCACCCGGCAAACTGAAGCTTTCTTT.

This clonotype was seen many times. The V call is TRBV20-1, the J call TRBJ2-1, with 12 positions matching TRBD1. Per the germline V gene, CDR1 is DFQATT and CDR2 is SNEGSKA (reference sequence). V trimming: 6 bases; J trimming: 3 bases; junction bases outside the gene matches: 6. This CDR3 has 15 residues. The CDR3 protein is CSAPGQGALYNEQFF. The CDR3 bases are TGCAGTGCCCCGGGACAGGGGGCTCTCTACAATGAGCAGTTCTTC.

This clonotype appeared many times. The genes are TRBV15 and TRBJ2-3, with D possibly TRBD2 on 6 matching bases. Per germline, CDR1 LNHNV and CDR2 YYDKDF (reference sequence). V lost 8 bases and J lost 1, with 16 bases in between. The CDR3 totals 15 residues. This chain's CDR3 is CATGKDGGGTDTQYF. Here the CDR3 DNA reads TGTGCCACCGGTAAAGACGGGGGAGGCACAGATACGCAGTATTTT.

This clonotype has a handful of counts. One end of the junction fails to match germline, which may point to a read error. The CDR3 region has the DNA TGCAGTGCTAGGTGGGGGCGATTGGGCAATCAGCCCCAGAATTTT. This encodes CSARWGRLGNQPQNF. The V call is TRBV20-1, the J call TRBJ1-5; tentative D call: TRBD1 (6 bases). Germline V gives CDR1 DFQATT, CDR2 SNEGSKA (reference sequence). The length of the CDR3 is 15 residues.

Comment on this clonotype: A much larger clone differs from this one at a single base, so this may be a read error. The conserved final phenylalanine or tryptophan is absent from the CDR3, which likely points to a read error. The chain employs TRBV29-1 and TRBJ2-1; no firm D call. Germline V lookup: CDR1 SQVTM, CDR2 ANQGSEA. The V end was cut by 4 bases, the J end by 3 bases, with 7 bases between. CDR3 length: 12 residues. CDR3: CSVAVSYNEQFS. CDR3 nucleotide sequence: TGCAGCGTTGCTGTCAGCTACAATGAGCAGTTCTCC.

This clonotype was counted many times. V is TRBV9 and J is TRBJ1-4, with a weak D call TRBD1 (5 bases). The ends were cut back, 0 bases at V and 8 bases at J, with 14 bases in the middle. This CDR3 has 15 residues. Germline-derived CDR1 and CDR2 are SGDLS and YYNGEE. The CDR3 spells CASSVDQGSGEKLFF. CDR3 coding DNA: TGTGCCAGCAGCGTAGATCAGGGTTCAGGAGAAAAACTGTTTTTT.

In this sample, this clonotype turned up many times. This rearrangement joins TRBV28 to TRBJ1-1; tentatively, D is TRBD1 (6 bases). The V end lost 2 bases, the J end lost 5 bases, and 15 bases lay between the germline ends. Germline V gives CDR1 MDHEN, CDR2 SYDVKM. The CDR3 extends over 15 amino acids. CDR3 sequence (DNA): TGTGCCAGCAGTTTAATACAGGGAAGACTGACTGAAGCTTTCTTT. Amino acids: CASSLIQGRLTEAFF. Full variable domain (outside the CDR3, taken from reference TRBV28 and TRBJ1-1): DVKVTQSSRYLVKRTGEKVFLECVQDMDHENMFWYRQDPGLGLRLIYFSYDVKMKEKGDIPEGYSVSREKKERFSLILESASTNQTSMYLCASSLIQGRLTEAFFGQGTRLTVV.

Only a few counts were recorded for this clonotype. The DNA for the CDR3 is TGTGCCAGCAGTTTAATAGGACATGGAAAAATTCAGTACTTC. Translation: CASSLIGHGKIQYF. The chain carries TRBV28 and TRBJ2-4; D is perhaps TRBD1 (5 bases). V lost 2 bases to trimming and J lost 10 bases, with 15 bases between them. The CDR3 is made up of 14 amino acids. Germline V gene data show CDR1 as MDHEN and CDR2 as SYDVKM.

The chain couples TRBV24-1 to TRBJ2-4; D is undetermined. CDR3 length equals 16 residues. Germline V CDR1 and CDR2: KGHDR, SFDVKD. V was pared by 4 bases and J by 1 base, with 13 bases between. CDR3 residues: CATSDSDPLAKNIQYF. The CDR3 nucleotides read TGTGCCACCAGTGACTCTGACCCACTCGCCAAAAACATTCAGTACTTC.

V usage is TRBV5-1 and J usage is TRBJ2-3; 14 bases are shared with TRBD2. The CDR3 loop spans 17 amino acids. CDR1 is SGHRS, CDR2 YFSETQ, per germline. V gave up 4 bases and J gave up 2 bases; unmatched junction bases: 6. The CDR3 DNA follows: TGCGCCAGCAGCCCGGAGGGACTAGCGGGGGCCACAGATACGCAGTATTTT. It yields the protein CASSPEGLAGATDTQYF.

This clonotype was counted many times. The chain has TRBV12-3 or TRBV12-4 and TRBJ2-6, with D perhaps matching TRBD2 (5 bases). The CDR3 runs to 18 residues. Trimming removed 3 bases at V and 0 bases at J, with 15 bases between. CDR3 coding DNA: TGTGCCAGCAGTTTTCGAGGAGAACTAGTCTCTGGGGCCAACGTCCTGACTTTC. This sequence encodes CASSFRGELVSGANVLTF.

This clonotype has a count of ten or more. The chain joins TRBV5-6 to TRBJ2-7; TRBD1 matches at 9 bases. The length of the CDR3 is 15 residues. The germline V gene has CDR1 SGHDT and CDR2 YYEEEE. The junction had 9 bases not matched to a gene; V was cut back by 4 bases and J by 4 bases. The CDR3 here is CASSRLPGTGYEQYV. The CDR3 DNA is TGTGCCAGCAGCCGCCTCCCCGGGACAGGGTACGAGCAGTACGTC.

This clonotype was seen many times. The chain uses TRBV4-3 and TRBJ1-1; tentatively, D is TRBD1 (6 bases). Per germline, CDR1 LGHNA and CDR2 YSLEER. V gave up 3 bases and J gave up 5 bases, with 13 bases separating them. This CDR3 region has 14 residues. The CDR3 is CASSHTGRGTEAFF. Here the CDR3 DNA reads TGCGCCAGCAGCCATACAGGGCGGGGGACTGAAGCTTTCTTT.

In the case of this clonotype: The junction shows a germline mismatch at one end, possibly a read error. The chain uses TRBV18 and TRBJ1-5, with 8 bases fitting TRBD1. The CDR3 length is 14 residues. Germline V gives CDR1 KGHSH, CDR2 LQKENI. The CDR3 spells CASSWQGANQPQNF. As DNA, the CDR3 is TGTGCCAGCTCCTGGCAGGGGGCCAATCAGCCCCAGAATTTT.

This clonotype was seen at least ten times. V usage is TRBV12-3 or TRBV12-4 and J usage is TRBJ2-2; D gene unclear. The CDR3 is 11 amino acids. V shed 5 bases and J shed 4 bases, with 2 bases lying between them. The CDR3 DNA is TGTGCCAGCAGTATCACCGGGGAGCTGTTTTTT. Its protein is CASSITGELFF.

This clonotype was counted between two and nine times. The junction and the germline gene differ at one end; a read error may be behind it. The gene calls are TRBV7-9 and TRBJ1-6, with 7 bases identical to TRBD1. This CDR3 spans 13 amino acids. CDR1 and CDR2 from the germline V gene are SEHNR and FQNEAQ (reference sequence). CDR3 nucleotides: TGTGCCAGCAGCCCGGGACAGTCCCAAACCCTCAACTTT. Residues: CASSPGQSQTLNF.

The chain combines TRBV9 with TRBJ2-7; no firm D call. Germline assignment: CDR1 SGDLS and CDR2 YYNGEE. V dropped 0 bases and J dropped 3 bases, with 10 bases sitting between them. CDR3 length: 14 residues. CDR3 nucleotide sequence: TGTGCCAGCAGCGTAGGAGGTGGGTACTACGAGCAGTACTTC. Its translation is CASSVGGGYYEQYF.

This clonotype was counted between two and nine times. The junction departs from germline at one end; a sequencing error may be responsible. The gene calls are TRBV4-1 and TRBJ1-6; D perhaps matches TRBD1 (6 bases). The CDR3 covers 13 residues. Per germline, CDR1 MGHRA and CDR2 YSYEKL. CDR3 in DNA: TGCGCCAGCAGCCAAGTTGTCAGGGGACCCCTCAACTTT. Translated, it gives CASSQVVRGPLNF.

This clonotype was seen at least ten times. The V and J genes are TRBV5-1 and TRBJ2-2; D might be TRBD2 (5 bases). The CDR3 runs to 14 residues. Deletions cut 4 bases from V and 8 bases from J, with 15 bases between. Germline V lookup: CDR1 SGHRS, CDR2 YFSETQ. The CDR3 protein is CASSPGILRGELFF. The CDR3 coding sequence is TGCGCCAGCAGCCCCGGGATCTTGCGAGGGGAGCTGTTTTTT.

The chain combines TRBV10-3 with TRBJ2-7; D unresolved. This CDR3 has 15 residues. CDR1 ENHRY and CDR2 SYGVKD come from the germline V gene. The V end lost 0 bases, the J end lost 0 bases, and 9 bases lay between the germline ends. The CDR3 DNA reads TGTGCCATCAGTGAGTCCCCAGAAAGCTCCTACGAGCAGTACGTC. It translates to CAISESPESSYEQYV.

This clonotype came up many times. V gene TRBV6-5 combines with J gene TRBJ1-1; D not resolved. Per germline, CDR1 MNHEY and CDR2 SVGAGI. V lost 0 bases and J 1 base, leaving 9 bases between the germline ends. CDR3 length: 15 amino acids. The CDR3 DNA reads as TGTGCCAGCAGTTACTCGCGCCGGACGAACACTGAAGCTTTCTTT. Protein product: CASSYSRRTNTEAFF.